One and the same sample provided the 6 T cell receptor beta chains below, sequenced in a study of cytomegalovirus exposure and HLA in healthy donors. Here immunoSEQ multiplex PCR was the method, and the copy in TCRdb shows in-frame clones only, minus some. The sample lists approximately 270,000 clones, 87% occurring once. The sequenced sample consisted of PBMCs. The receptor source for this set is a man aged 18 to 29 in good health and CMV-seropositive.

V gene TRBV30 combines with J gene TRBJ2-3, with D tentatively TRBD1 or TRBD2 (5 bases each). Germline V gives CDR1 GTSNPN, CDR2 SVGIG (reference sequence). The CDR3 has 16 residues. The germline V and J ends were trimmed by 3 bases and 8 bases, with 24 bases remaining between them. CDR3 amino acids: CAWRRDGTPLSGTQYF. The DNA of the CDR3 is TGTGCCTGGAGGCGCGATGGGACCCCACTTTCTGGTACGCAGTATTTT.

The rearrangement joins TRBV5-1 to TRBJ1-2, with D tentatively TRBD1 (6 bases). This CDR3 comprises 15 residues. CDR1 and CDR2 (germline): SGHRS, YFSETQ. The V and J ends lost 2 bases and 1 base respectively, with 12 bases between them. CDR3 in DNA: TGCGCCAGCAGCTTAAATTCGGACAGTAACTATGGCTACACCTTC. Its protein product is CASSLNSDSNYGYTF.

This sequence joins TRBV5-1 and TRBJ2-5; possibly TRBD1 for D (6 bases). This CDR3 has 13 residues. CDR1 and CDR2 from the germline V gene are SGHRS and YFSETQ. The ends were cut back, 4 bases at V and 5 bases at J, with 12 bases in the middle. CDR3 in amino acids: CASSRLRGETQYF. CDR3 coding DNA: TGCGCCAGCAGCCGACTGAGGGGGGAGACCCAGTACTTC.

This chain uses TRBV6-1 with TRBJ2-1, with 7 nucleotides matching TRBD2. The CDR3 loop spans 14 amino acids. Germline CDR1 is MNHNS and CDR2 is SASEGT. V trimming: 6 bases; J trimming: 8 bases; junction bases outside the gene matches: 10. The CDR3 nucleotides read TGTGCCAGCAGCCCCCGACCCGCGGGGGATGAGCAGTTCTTC. Translation: CASSPRPAGDEQFF.

The chain uses TRBV15 and TRBJ1-5; D remains unclear. The CDR3 contains 12 residues. Trimming took 1 base from V and 5 from J, leaving 3 bases between them. Germline CDR1 is LNHNV and CDR2 is YYDKDF (reference sequence). For the CDR3, the DNA is TGTGCCACCAGCAGAGGTTATCAGCCCCAGCATTTT. Translating gives CATSRGYQPQHF.

This rearrangement joins TRBV5-1 to TRBJ2-2; 8 nucleotides line up with TRBD2. Unmatched junction bases numbered 5, after V lost 4 bases and J lost 0 bases. In germline, CDR1 is SGHRS, CDR2 YFSETQ. There are 16 residues in the CDR3. The CDR3 DNA sequence: TGCGCCAGCAGCAAAATAGCGGGGACGAACACCGGGGAGCTGTTTTTT. It translates to CASSKIAGTNTGELFF.